This entry features one T cell receptor beta chain sequence. Antigen specificity is unknown. The CDR3 is cut off 3 residues early in the read; its end comes from the germline J gene. Germline-derived CDR1 and CDR2 are LNHDA and SQIVND (reference sequence). The CDR3 is 17 residues long. Sequencing was performed with immunoSEQ multiplex PCR; in TCRdb, only in-frame clones are kept and a portion is missing. With approximately 33,000 clones in the sample, the ten largest clones hold about 8.8%. This specimen belongs to a study of T cells in women clearing cervical HPV infection. Study information: Cases' blood sampling followed lesion detection by median approximately 140 days (90 to 200).

Study-wide points: Cases carried less TRBV6-7 than controls: 0.11% versus 0.16%.

The receptor was derived from a woman aged 18-70 years with a cervical HPV16 infection that either progressed to CIN3+ or cleared (not recorded which). V gene TRBV19 combines with J gene TRBJ1-2, with a possible D match to TRBD1 (6 bases). The specimen sequenced was blood buffy coat. The sequenced CDR3 bases are TGTGCCAGTACTCCAAGGGGGACTAGCGGGAGAGGTTACGAC. Its protein product is CASTPRGTSGRGYD. The complete CDR3 reads CASTPRGTSGRGYDYTF.